This T cell receptor (beta chain) is drawn from a study of shared clonotypes between healthy human individuals. As processed by the authors: Filtering was not the same, since immunoSEQ gave junction-only sequences without quality scores. Assay used: immunoSEQ multiplex PCR; TCRdb lists only in-frame clones, some missing. The D gene and trimming were derived from the DNA, and the V and J assignments and clone size from that table. The sample consists of 2 million to 2.5 million clones, approximately 95% of them appearing once. Germline V CDR1 and CDR2: SGHNT, YYREEE (reference sequence). J lost 2 bases, V lost 3 bases, and 6 bases had no gene match. The CDR3 runs to 16 residues.

Sequenced input: naive CD4+ T cells sorted from blood. Subset here: CD45RA+ positively selected. The chain employs TRBV5-4 and TRBJ2-7, with 12 nucleotides matching TRBD2. The receptor comes from a man aged 18 to 35 in good health. The CDR3 reads CASSSPTSGGPYEQYF. The CDR3 DNA follows: TGTGCCAGCAGCTCCCCAACTAGCGGGGGGCCCTACGAGCAGTACTTC.